This TCR beta chain was documented in a study of control samples from healthy donors and cancer patients. TCRdb's copy holds only in-frame clones and misses some; the assay was immunoSEQ multiplex PCR. The table shows about 120,000 clones, with 88% occurring only once. Germline V CDR1 and CDR2: MNHEY, SMNVEV (reference sequence). CDR3 length: 16 amino acids. Trimming took off 4 bases at V and 4 bases at J, with 17 bases between the two ends. The TCR originated in a woman aged 70-85 years in good health. Sequencing input: blood. The rearrangement uses TRBV27 and TRBJ2-1; D is ambiguous. The CDR3 sequence: CASSSLEKRLYNEQFF. In nucleotides, the CDR3 is TGTGCCAGCAGTTCACTCGAGAAAAGACTTTACAATGAGCAGTTCTTC.